One sample yielded the 8 T cell receptor beta chains listed below, sequenced in a study of T-cell reconstitution after alpha-beta-depleted transplantation in children. Using unique molecular identifiers, the investigators prepared the TCRbeta library. TCRdb reanalysed the PCR reads using MiXCR and keeps one entry per CDR3 protein. The top ten clones hold 9.5% to 12% of a sample with 300,000 to 350,000 distinct CDR3 sequences, approximately 20% of them seen once. The sequences come from PBMCs, mostly from graft donor cells, collected 180 days after TCRalphabeta/CD19-depleted stem cell transplant. These receptors all stem from a male patient under 18 who had a stem cell transplant for acute lymphoblastic leukemia, so the T cells may come from the graft donor.

The rearrangement links TRBV9 to TRBJ2-1; TRBD1 agrees at 8 bases. The V gene's germline CDR1 is SGDLS and CDR2 YYNGEE. With 0 bases clipped from V and 8 bases from J, the junction kept 10 bases outside the gene matches. There are 16 residues in the CDR3. In DNA, the CDR3 is TGTGCCAGCAGCGTAGTGGACAGGGCCCTTATCGATGAGCAGTTCTTC. It yields the protein CASSVVDRALIDEQFF.

The chain links TRBV27 to TRBJ2-2; no firm D call. Germline lookup yields CDR1 MNHEY and CDR2 SMNVEV (reference sequence). Trimming removed 7 bases from V and 1 base from J, with 10 bases in between. This CDR3 contains 14 residues. In DNA, the CDR3 is TGTGCCAGCACTTTCGGACGGAACACCGGGGAGCTGTTTTTT. Amino acid sequence: CASTFGRNTGELFF.

The sample holds one count of this clonotype. One junction end disagrees with the germline gene, perhaps due to a read error. The rearrangement links TRBV9 to TRBJ2-7, with TRBD2 matching over 11 bases. This CDR3 region has 14 residues. Germline V lookup: CDR1 SGDLS, CDR2 YYNGEE. This CDR3 is CASSVGLAGYEQNF. Here the CDR3 DNA reads TGTGCCAGCAGCGTTGGACTAGCGGGCTACGAGCAGAACTTC.

A remark on this clonotype: One end of the junction does not line up with germline, which may come from a read error. The chain has TRBV7-2 and TRBJ2-3, with D hard to call. This CDR3 contains 17 residues. Germline lookup yields CDR1 SGHTA and CDR2 FQGNSA. The CDR3 bases are TGTGCCAGCAGCTTAGGTTCGGTTCCTATTAGCACAGATACGCAGTGTTTT. This gives the protein CASSLGSVPISTDTQCF.

This clonotype was seen only a few times. The chain joins TRBV19 to TRBJ2-1, with 8 bases lining up with TRBD2. Germline CDR1 and CDR2: LNHDA and SQIVND (reference sequence). V lost 5 bases to trimming and J lost 15 bases; unmatched junction nucleotides: 9. This CDR3 region has 12 residues. CDR3 in amino acids: CASSYSGNRPFF. In DNA form, the CDR3 reads TGTGCCAGTAGTTATAGCGGGAATAGGCCGTTCTTC.

In its sample, this clonotype was seen a few times. The V and J genes are TRBV27 and TRBJ2-3; D gene unclear. The CDR3 covers 14 residues. The germline V gene encodes CDR1 MNHEY and CDR2 SMNVEV (reference sequence). V dropped 3 bases and J dropped 0 bases, with 7 bases sitting between them. CDR3 loop: CASSFRRSTDTQYF. CDR3 bases: TGTGCCAGCAGTTTCCGGCGGAGCACAGATACGCAGTATTTT.

The V call is TRBV20-1, the J call TRBJ2-1; TRBD2 aligns across 13 bases. There are 17 residues in the CDR3. Germline CDR1 reads DFQATT; CDR2 reads SNEGSKA (reference sequence). Trimming removed 3 bases from V and 1 base from J; junction bases left unmatched: 6. The CDR3 is CSARLRTSGSSYNEQFF. The CDR3 DNA sequence: TGCAGTGCTAGGCTCCGGACTAGCGGGAGTTCCTACAATGAGCAGTTCTTC.

This clonotype was found a few times. The genes are TRBV7-9 and TRBJ2-1; 11 nucleotides line up with TRBD2. Germline trimming cut 6 bases from V and 7 bases from J; bases unmatched to any gene: 5. Germline V CDR1 and CDR2: SEHNR, FQNEAQ (reference sequence). The CDR3 length is 14 residues. The CDR3 DNA sequence: TGTGCCAGCAGTACTAGCGGGAGTATAAATGAGCAGTTCTTC. It translates to CASSTSGSINEQFF.